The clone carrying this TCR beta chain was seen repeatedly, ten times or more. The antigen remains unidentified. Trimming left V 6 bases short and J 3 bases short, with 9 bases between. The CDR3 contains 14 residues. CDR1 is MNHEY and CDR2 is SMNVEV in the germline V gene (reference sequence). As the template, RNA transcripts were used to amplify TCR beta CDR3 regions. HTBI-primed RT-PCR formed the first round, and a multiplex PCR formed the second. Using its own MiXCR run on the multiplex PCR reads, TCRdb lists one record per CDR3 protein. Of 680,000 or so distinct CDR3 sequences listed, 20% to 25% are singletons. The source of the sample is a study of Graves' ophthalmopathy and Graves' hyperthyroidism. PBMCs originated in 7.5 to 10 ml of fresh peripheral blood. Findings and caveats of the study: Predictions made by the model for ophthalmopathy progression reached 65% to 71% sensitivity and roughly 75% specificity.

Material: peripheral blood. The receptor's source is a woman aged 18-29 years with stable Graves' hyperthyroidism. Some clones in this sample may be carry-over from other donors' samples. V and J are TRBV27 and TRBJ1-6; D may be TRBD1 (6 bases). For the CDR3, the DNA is TGTGCCAGCAGGGACAGTAACTATAATTCACCCCTCCACTTT. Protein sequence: CASRDSNYNSPLHF.